The 21 T cell receptor beta chains in this list originate from one sample, sequenced in a study of cytomegalovirus exposure and HLA in healthy donors. The data were produced by immunoSEQ multiplex PCR, yet TCRdb's version contains in-frame clones alone and is incomplete. The sample lists over 250,000 clones; around 87% were seen once. Sequencing was carried out using PBMCs. The source of these receptors is a woman in her 30s in good health and CMV-seropositive.

V gene TRBV2 combines with J gene TRBJ1-4; D is uncertain. The germline V gene encodes CDR1 SNHLY and CDR2 FYNNEI. CDR3 length: 15 residues. The ends were cut back, 2 bases at V and 8 bases at J, with 15 bases in the middle. The CDR3 coding sequence is TGTGCCAGCAGTGAACCGTCGGGGATCGGGGAAAAACTGTTTTTT. Encoded protein: CASSEPSGIGEKLFF.

This clone came up once. The chain has TRBV27 and TRBJ2-3; 7 bases fit TRBD2. The CDR3 has 15 amino acids. Germline V lookup: CDR1 MNHEY, CDR2 SMNVEV (reference sequence). Trimming removed 5 bases from V and 0 bases from J; junction bases left unmatched: 5. The CDR3 loop reads CASSPRRGSTDTQYF. The CDR3 region has the DNA TGTGCCAGCAGTCCAAGGCGGGGGAGCACAGATACGCAGTATTTT.

The J gene is TRBJ1-4, the V gene TRBV7-8; TRBD1 might be the D (5 bases). Germline CDR1 and CDR2: SGHVS and FQNEAQ. This CDR3 contains 16 residues. Trimming removed 5 bases at V and 8 bases at J, with 21 bases between. The CDR3 DNA is TGTGCCAGCAGCCCGCCCGGAAGACTTACAGGAGAAAAACTGTTTTTT. Translating it yields CASSPPGRLTGEKLFF.

In DNA, the CDR3 is TGTGCCAGCAGCTTAAGTTCAAGCGGGAGGCTCTTGCCCTACGAGCAGTACTTC. Protein product: CASSLSSSGRLLPYEQYF. The chain recombines TRBV7-3 with TRBJ2-7; 9 bases are a match to TRBD2. V lost 1 base, J lost 2 bases, and 12 bases stayed unmatched. Germline V gene sequence: CDR1 SGHTA, CDR2 FQGTGA. This CDR3 is built from 18 residues.

This clone has just one count. The chain has TRBV30 and TRBJ2-7; TRBD1 matches 7 bases. This CDR3 has 14 residues. Unmatched junction bases numbered 9, after V lost 3 bases and J lost 4 bases. Germline V gene lookup returns CDR1 GTSNPN and CDR2 SVGIG (reference sequence). CDR3 region: CAWSQGQPPYEQYF. CDR3 bases: TGTGCCTGGAGCCAGGGACAGCCCCCGTACGAGCAGTACTTC. Full variable domain (outside the CDR3, taken from reference TRBV30 and TRBJ2-7): SQTIHQWPATLVQPVGSPLSLECTVEGTSNPNLYWYRQAAGRGLQLLFYSVGIGQISSEVPQNLSASRPQDRQFILSSKKLLLSDSGFYLCAWSQGQPPYEQYFGPGTRLTVT.

This chain links TRBV7-8 with TRBJ1-2; the D is unclear. Per the germline V gene, CDR1 is SGHVS and CDR2 is FQNEAQ. Deletions cut 5 bases from V and 6 bases from J, with 16 bases between. The CDR3 extends over 14 amino acids. This CDR3 is CASSPFGRYNGYTF. CDR3 nucleotide sequence: TGTGCCAGCAGCCCCTTTGGGAGGTACAATGGCTACACCTTC. The complete variable domain, with remaining parts taken from reference TRBV7-8 and TRBJ1-2, reads GAGVSQSPRYKVAKRGQDVALRCDPISGHVSLFWYQQALGQGPEFLTYFQNEAQLDKSGLPSDRFFAERPEGSVSTLKIQRTQQEDSAVYLCASSPFGRYNGYTFGSGTRLTVV.

The chain links TRBV19 to TRBJ2-1; a possible D gene is TRBD2 (6 bases). The CDR3 sequence is 13 residues long. Germline CDR1 reads LNHDA; CDR2 reads SQIVND (reference sequence). Trimming cost V 1 base and J 8 bases, with 9 bases left between them. CDR3 loop: CASSIGGGYEQFF. The CDR3 DNA reads as TGTGCCAGTAGTATAGGTGGGGGGTATGAGCAGTTCTTC.

CDR3 in amino acids: CASSLNSYEQYF. CDR3 bases: TGTGCCAGCAGCTTAAACTCCTACGAGCAGTACTTC. The chain employs TRBV7-9 and TRBJ2-7, with unresolved D. The germline gives CDR1 SEHNR, CDR2 FQNEAQ (reference sequence). Deletions cut 2 bases from V and 0 bases from J, with 2 bases between. The length of the CDR3 is 12 residues.

The rearrangement joins TRBV5-8 to TRBJ1-5; D remains unclear. Deletions cut 1 base from V and 7 bases from J, with 12 bases between. CDR1 and CDR2 (germline): SGHTS, YDEGEE. This CDR3 contains 14 residues. This CDR3 is CASSLRREWQPQHF. The CDR3 DNA sequence: TGTGCCAGCAGCTTGCGGAGGGAATGGCAGCCCCAGCATTTT. Full variable domain (missing parts from reference TRBV5-8 and TRBJ1-5): EAGVTQSPTHLIKTRGQQATLRCSPISGHTSVYWYQQALGLGLQFLLWYDEGEERNRGNFPPRFSGRQFPNYSSELNVNALELEDSALYLCASSLRREWQPQHFGDGTRLSIL.

The V call is TRBV11-2, the J call TRBJ2-1; TRBD1 might be the D (6 bases). In germline, CDR1 is SGHAT, CDR2 FQNNGV. The CDR3 has 14 residues. V was pared by 5 bases and J by 5 bases, with 13 bases between. CDR3 coding DNA: TGTGCCAGCAGCGCACGACAGGTTCACAATGAGCAGTTCTTC. It encodes CASSARQVHNEQFF. Looking up the rest from reference TRBV11-2 and TRBJ2-1 gives the full variable domain: EAGVAQSPRYKIIEKRQSVAFWCNPISGHATLYWYQQILGQGPKLLIQFQNNGVVDDSQLPKDRFSAERLKGVDSTLKIQPAKLEDSAVYLCASSARQVHNEQFFGPGTRLTVL.

The rearrangement joins TRBV30 to TRBJ1-1; D gene uncertain. Trimming cost V 7 bases and J 1 base, with 19 bases left between them. The CDR3 is 15 amino acids. The germline V gene encodes CDR1 GTSNPN and CDR2 SVGIG (reference sequence). The CDR3 DNA reads as TGTGCCTTTTGGAGAACGTCCAGGTGGAACACTGAAGCTTTCTTT. Translation: CAFWRTSRWNTEAFF.

This sequence joins TRBV6-5 and TRBJ2-7; TRBD2 aligns across 7 bases. The ends lost 7 bases at V and 0 bases at J; junction bases unmatched: 6. The germline V gene encodes CDR1 MNHEY and CDR2 SVGAGI. There are 14 residues in the CDR3. The CDR3 sequence is CASTVRGDSYEQYF. The CDR3 nucleotides are TGTGCCAGCACCGTCCGGGGGGACTCCTACGAGCAGTACTTC.

The chain carries TRBV27 and TRBJ2-5, with unresolved D. CDR1 and CDR2 from the germline V gene are MNHEY and SMNVEV (reference sequence). Trimming took 1 base from V and 5 from J, leaving 11 bases between them. The CDR3 is 14 residues long. The CDR3 nucleotides read TGTGCCAGCAGTTTATTAGGGTCACGGGAGACCCAGTACTTC. Translated: CASSLLGSRETQYF.

The rearrangement joins TRBV20-1 to TRBJ2-7; D uncertain. The CDR3 sequence is 11 residues long. Trimming removed 7 bases from V and 6 bases from J, with 13 bases in between. The V gene's germline CDR1 is DFQATT and CDR2 SNEGSKA (reference sequence). The CDR3 loop reads CSVRTAGEQYF. The DNA for the CDR3 is TGCAGTGTACGAACGGCCGGCGAGCAGTACTTC.

The genes are TRBV30 and TRBJ2-1; D might be TRBD2 (5 bases). CDR3 length: 14 residues. The V gene's germline CDR1 is GTSNPN and CDR2 SVGIG (reference sequence). V dropped 1 base and J dropped 7 bases, with 14 bases sitting between them. The CDR3 spells CAWSAGNPLNEQFF. Here the CDR3 DNA reads TGTGCCTGGAGTGCCGGGAACCCCTTGAATGAGCAGTTCTTC.

V gene TRBV7-9 combines with J gene TRBJ2-2; TRBD1 is a possible D gene (6 bases). V was shortened by 7 bases and J by 1 base, with 13 bases between the two germline ends. Per germline, CDR1 SEHNR and CDR2 FQNEAQ (reference sequence). The CDR3 contains 15 residues. DNA of the CDR3: TGTGCCAGCACGATCAGGGGTGGGAACACCGGGGAGCTGTTTTTT. Its protein is CASTIRGGNTGELFF.

The chain uses TRBV9 and TRBJ2-3; TRBD2 matches at 7 bases. J gave up 0 bases and V 6 bases, and 7 bases lay outside the gene matches. The CDR3 is 15 residues long. The germline gives CDR1 SGDLS, CDR2 YYNGEE. The CDR3 loop is CASTAGVSSTDTQYF. DNA of the CDR3: TGTGCCAGCACGGCGGGAGTGAGTAGCACAGATACGCAGTATTTT.

CDR3 coding DNA: TGCGCCAGCAGTGAGTCGATTCAGCCCCAGCATTTT. Translation gives CASSESIQPQHF. The chain has TRBV10-2 and TRBJ1-5; unclear D gene. This CDR3 spans 12 amino acids. Germline CDR1 is WSHSY and CDR2 is SAAADI. V lost 0 bases and J lost 6, with 3 bases in between.

The gene calls are TRBV28 and TRBJ1-3; D is possibly TRBD1 (5 bases). Between the trimmed V and J ends, which lost 6 bases and 0 bases, there was a span of 21 bases. This CDR3 is 18 amino acids long. Germline V gene sequence: CDR1 MDHEN, CDR2 SYDVKM. This chain's CDR3 is CASSKPGRGVISGNTIYF. Here the CDR3 DNA reads TGTGCCAGCAGCAAACCGGGACGGGGGGTGATCTCTGGAAACACCATATATTTT.

As DNA, the CDR3 is TGCGCCAGCAGCCAAAACTCTGGACCCACTGAGGGCTATGGCTACACCTTC. This translates into CASSQNSGPTEGYGYTF. This chain connects TRBV4-3 to TRBJ1-2; D uncertain. The CDR3 extends over 17 amino acids. Germline V gives CDR1 LGHNA, CDR2 YSLEER. V was clipped by 2 bases and J by 4 bases, with 20 bases between them.

The CDR3 nucleotides are TGTGCCATCAGTGAGTCGGACCCTGGACCCTACAATGAGCAGTTCTTC. This gives the protein CAISESDPGPYNEQFF. The J gene is TRBJ2-1, the V gene TRBV10-3; D is ambiguous. CDR3 length: 16 residues. In germline, CDR1 is ENHRY, CDR2 SYGVKD. The V gene lost 0 bases and the J gene lost 2 bases, with 11 bases spanning the gap.